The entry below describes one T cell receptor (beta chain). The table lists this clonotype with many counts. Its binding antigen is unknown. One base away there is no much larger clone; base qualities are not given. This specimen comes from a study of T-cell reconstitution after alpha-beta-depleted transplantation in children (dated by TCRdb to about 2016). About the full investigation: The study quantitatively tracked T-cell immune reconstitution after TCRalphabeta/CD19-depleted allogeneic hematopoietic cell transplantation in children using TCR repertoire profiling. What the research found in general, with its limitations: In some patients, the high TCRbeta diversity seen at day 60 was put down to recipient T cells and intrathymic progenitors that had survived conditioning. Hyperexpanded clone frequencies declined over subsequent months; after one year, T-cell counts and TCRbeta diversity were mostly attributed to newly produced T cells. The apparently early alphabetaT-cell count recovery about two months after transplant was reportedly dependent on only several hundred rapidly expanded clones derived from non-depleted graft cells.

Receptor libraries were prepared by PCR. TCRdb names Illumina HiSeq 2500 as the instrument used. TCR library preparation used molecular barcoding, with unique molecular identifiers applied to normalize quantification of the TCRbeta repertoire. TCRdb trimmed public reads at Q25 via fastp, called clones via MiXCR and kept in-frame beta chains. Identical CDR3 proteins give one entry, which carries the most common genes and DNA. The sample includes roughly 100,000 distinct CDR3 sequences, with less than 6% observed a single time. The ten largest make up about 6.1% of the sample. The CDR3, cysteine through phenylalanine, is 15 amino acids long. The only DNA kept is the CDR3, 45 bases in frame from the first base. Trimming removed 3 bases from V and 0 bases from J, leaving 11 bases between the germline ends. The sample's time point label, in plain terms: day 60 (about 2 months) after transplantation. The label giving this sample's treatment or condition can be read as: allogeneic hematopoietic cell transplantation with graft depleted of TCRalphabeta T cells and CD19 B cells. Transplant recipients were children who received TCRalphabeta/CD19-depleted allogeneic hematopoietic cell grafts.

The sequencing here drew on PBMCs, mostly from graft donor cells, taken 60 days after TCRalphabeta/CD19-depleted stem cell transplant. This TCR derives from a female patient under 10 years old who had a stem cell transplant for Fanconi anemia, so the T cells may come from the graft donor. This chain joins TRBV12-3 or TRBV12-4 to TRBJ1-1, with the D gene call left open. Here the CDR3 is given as CASSFRGGMNTEAFF. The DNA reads TGTGCCAGCAGTTTCCGAGGAGGGATGAACACTGAAGCTTTCTTT.